Reported below is one TCR beta chain. The antigen is not known. The data were obtained in a study of cytomegalovirus exposure and HLA in healthy donors. The CDR3 has 14 amino acids. From germline, CDR1 is SGHNT and CDR2 YENEEA. J lost 2 bases, V lost 3 bases, and 3 bases had no gene match. Regarding donors, all were healthy bone marrow donors. General observations from the study: Earlier analysis yielded a pattern in which most TCR beta V segments were productive about 87% or about 30% of the time. Another analysis was done later, and it associated approximately 18,000 TCR beta sequences with HLA alleles at 0.05 false discovery rate.

PCR used 60 Vbeta primers and 13 Jbeta primers. This table comes from immunoSEQ multiplex PCR, and its TCRdb copy is limited to in-frame clones, with some not included. The sample includes 170,000 or so clones, approximately 80% of them seen just once. This chain uses TRBV11-3 with TRBJ2-7, with 8 bases lining up with TRBD1. Sequencing was carried out using PBMCs. The sequence came from a man aged 25 to 45 in good health and CMV-seropositive. CDR3 in DNA: TGTGCCAGCAGCTTCGAACAGGGGGCCTACGAGCAGTACTTC. Protein: CASSFEQGAYEQYF.